What follows are 6 T cell receptor beta chains derived from one specimen sequenced in a study of blood T cell repertoires in COVID-19 (dated by TCRdb to 2019 to 2021). Libraries were constructed by the immunoSEQ multiplex PCR assay. What TCRdb holds here is the immuneACCESS table cut down to in-frame rearrangements. Part of the clones is not present; checked against another copy, under half of the missing clones reflect an unresolved V gene, and the others are unexplained. The sample table shows approximately 300,000 clones, and around 90% are seen once. Jointly, the top ten make up approximately 6% of the sample. Sequencing used peripheral blood. These receptors came from a woman aged 45-60 years with COVID-19, enrolled during active disease.

This clone occurred once. This chain uses TRBV6-5 with TRBJ1-1; D may be TRBD1 (5 bases). This CDR3 is 13 amino acids long. V lost 7 bases to trimming and J lost 8 bases, with 17 bases between them. The germline gives CDR1 MNHEY, CDR2 SVGAGI. CDR3 amino acids: CASMYLYGAEAFF. CDR3 in DNA: TGTGCCAGCATGTATCTTTATGGGGCAGAAGCTTTCTTT.

The sample holds a few counts of this clone. The gene calls are TRBV5-1 and TRBJ1-6; D is unclear. Trimming cost V 1 base and J 8 bases, with 13 bases left between them. The CDR3 consists of 15 residues. Germline CDR1 SGHRS, CDR2 YFSETQ. CDR3 loop: CASSLSGETYSPLHF. CDR3 nucleotide sequence: TGCGCCAGCAGCTTGTCCGGGGAAACTTATTCACCCCTCCACTTT.

The V call is TRBV5-8, the J call TRBJ1-3, with D perhaps matching TRBD1 (6 bases). The CDR3 contains 14 residues. Germline V gene lookup returns CDR1 SGHTS and CDR2 YDEGEE. V shed 8 bases and J shed 0 bases, with 12 bases lying between them. The DNA for the CDR3 is TGTGCCAGGACACAGGGCGCCTCTGGAAACACCATATATTTT. As protein: CARTQGASGNTIYF.

The chain is built from TRBV13 and TRBJ1-1; D not resolved. Trimming removed 4 bases at V and 9 bases at J, with 9 bases between. CDR3 length: 11 residues. Germline V CDR1 and CDR2: PRHDT, FYEKMQ (reference sequence). CDR3 sequence reads: CASSWQVQAFF. Here the CDR3 DNA reads TGTGCCAGCAGCTGGCAGGTGCAAGCTTTCTTT.

The chain employs TRBV7-9 and TRBJ2-5; D might be TRBD1 (5 bases). The CDR3 has 13 residues. Trimming cost V 4 bases and J 7 bases, with 13 bases left between them. CDR1 and CDR2 from the germline V gene are SEHNR and FQNEAQ (reference sequence). The CDR3 reads CASSYDSSGTQYF. In DNA form, the CDR3 reads TGTGCCAGCAGCTACGACAGCTCGGGGACCCAGTACTTC.

This clone was seen more than once but under ten times. The chain couples TRBV19 to TRBJ1-6, with no clear D. V lost 3 bases, J lost 6 bases, and 6 bases lay in between. Germline V gene data show CDR1 as LNHDA and CDR2 as SQIVND (reference sequence). The CDR3 totals 13 residues. The DNA of the CDR3 is TGTGCCAGTAGTATGCAGGTTAATTCACCCCTCCACTTT. This gives the protein CASSMQVNSPLHF.